This T cell receptor beta chain came from a study of human T cells and chemical hapten exposure. The overall study: Slight differences in pooled library volume were the main source of varying TCR yields across samples.

This clonotype appeared a few times. TCRdb itself ran the RACE reads through MiXCR, one entry per CDR3 protein. Among about 77,000 distinct CDR3 sequences listed, 13% to 15% were seen once. Unmatched junction bases numbered 4, after V lost 5 bases and J lost 6 bases. The CDR3 contains 13 residues. Germline-derived CDR1 and CDR2 are KGHSH and LQKENI. Specified time point: pre-sensitization, week 0. Treatment meaning: therapeutic diphenylcyclopropenone sensitization with weekly scalp DPC. Staff drew blood before applying each patch test. Unfractionated whole blood yielded the extracted total RNA. Sample: whole blood, taken in connection with sensitization to the hapten diphenylcyclopropenone (DPC). The TCR originated in a woman aged 45-60 years with alopecia areata. Some clones in this sample may be carry-over from other donors' samples. This sequence joins TRBV18 and TRBJ1-5; 7 bases align to TRBD1. The CDR3 region has the DNA TGTGCCAGCTCATCGACAGGGCTTCAGCCCCAGCATTTT. The encoded protein is CASSSTGLQPQHF.